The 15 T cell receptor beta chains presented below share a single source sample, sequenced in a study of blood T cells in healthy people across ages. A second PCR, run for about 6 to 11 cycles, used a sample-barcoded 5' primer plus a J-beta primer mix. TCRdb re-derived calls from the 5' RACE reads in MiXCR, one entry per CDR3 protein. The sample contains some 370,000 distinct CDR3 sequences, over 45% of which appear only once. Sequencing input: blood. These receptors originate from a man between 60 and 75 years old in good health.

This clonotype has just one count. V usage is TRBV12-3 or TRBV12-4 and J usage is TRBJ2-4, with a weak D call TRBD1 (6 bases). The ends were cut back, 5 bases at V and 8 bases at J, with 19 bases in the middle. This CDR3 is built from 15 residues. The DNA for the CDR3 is TGTGCCAGCAGTCTACAGGGTGATCGGCGGGACATTCAGTACTTC. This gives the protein CASSLQGDRRDIQYF.

CDR3 residues: CAISEGAPDTQYF. The CDR3 region has the DNA TGTGCCATCAGTGAGGGGGCTCCAGATACGCAGTATTTT. This chain joins TRBV10-3 and TRBJ2-3, with a weak D call TRBD1 (5 bases). The germline V gene has CDR1 ENHRY and CDR2 SYGVKD. There are 13 residues in the CDR3. The V end lost 2 bases, the J end lost 4 bases, and 7 bases lay between the germline ends.

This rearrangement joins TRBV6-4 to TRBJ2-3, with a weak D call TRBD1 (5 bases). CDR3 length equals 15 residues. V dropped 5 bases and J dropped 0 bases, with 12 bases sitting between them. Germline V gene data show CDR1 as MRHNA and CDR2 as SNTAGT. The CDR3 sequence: CASSPQTASTDTQYF. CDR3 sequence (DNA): TGTGCCAGCAGTCCCCAGACAGCGAGCACAGATACGCAGTATTTT.

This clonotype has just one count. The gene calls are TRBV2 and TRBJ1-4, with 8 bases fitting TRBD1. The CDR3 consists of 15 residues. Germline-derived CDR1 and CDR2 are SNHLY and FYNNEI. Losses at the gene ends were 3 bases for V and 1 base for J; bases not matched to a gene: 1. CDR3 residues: CASSDTGGTNEKLFF. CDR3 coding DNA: TGTGCCAGCAGTGACACAGGGGGAACTAATGAAAAACTGTTTTTT.

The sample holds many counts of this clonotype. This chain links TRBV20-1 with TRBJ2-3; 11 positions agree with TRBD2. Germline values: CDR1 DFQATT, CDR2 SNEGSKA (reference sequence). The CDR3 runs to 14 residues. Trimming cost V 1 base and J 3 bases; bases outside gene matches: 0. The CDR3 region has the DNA TGCAGTGCTAGAGGGACTAGCGGGACAGATACGCAGTATTTT. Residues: CSARGTSGTDTQYF.

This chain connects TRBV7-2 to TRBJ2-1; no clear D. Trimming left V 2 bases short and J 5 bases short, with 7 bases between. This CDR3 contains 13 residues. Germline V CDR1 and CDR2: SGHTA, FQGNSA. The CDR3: CASSLMFHNEQFF. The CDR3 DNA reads TGTGCCAGCAGCTTAATGTTCCACAATGAGCAGTTCTTC.

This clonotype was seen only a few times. In DNA form, the CDR3 reads TGTGCCTGGAGTTCGTTTTTTGATACGCAGTATTTT. Protein sequence: CAWSSFFDTQYF. This rearrangement joins TRBV30 to TRBJ2-3; no clear D gene. The V gene lost 2 bases and the J gene lost 6 bases, with 9 bases spanning the gap. Germline loops: CDR1 GTSNPN, CDR2 SVGIG (reference sequence). The CDR3 spans 12 residues.

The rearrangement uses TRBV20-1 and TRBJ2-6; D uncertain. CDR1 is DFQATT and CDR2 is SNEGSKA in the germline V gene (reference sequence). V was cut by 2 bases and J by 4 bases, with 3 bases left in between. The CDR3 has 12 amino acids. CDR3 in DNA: TGCAGTGCTAGACCCGGGGCCAACGTCCTGACTTTC. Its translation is CSARPGANVLTF.

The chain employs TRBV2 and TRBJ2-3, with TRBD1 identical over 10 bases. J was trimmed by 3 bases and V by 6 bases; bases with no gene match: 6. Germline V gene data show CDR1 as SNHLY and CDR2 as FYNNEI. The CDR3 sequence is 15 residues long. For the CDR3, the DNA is TGTGCCAGCAGGTTCGGACAGGGGGGGACAGATACGCAGTATTTT. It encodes CASRFGQGGTDTQYF.

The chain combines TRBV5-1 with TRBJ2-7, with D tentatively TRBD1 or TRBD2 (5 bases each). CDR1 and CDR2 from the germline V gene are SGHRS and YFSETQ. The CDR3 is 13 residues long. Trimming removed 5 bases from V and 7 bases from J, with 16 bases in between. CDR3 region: CASRVDRPGEQYF. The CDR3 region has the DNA TGCGCCAGCAGGGTTGACAGACCGGGGGAGCAGTACTTC.

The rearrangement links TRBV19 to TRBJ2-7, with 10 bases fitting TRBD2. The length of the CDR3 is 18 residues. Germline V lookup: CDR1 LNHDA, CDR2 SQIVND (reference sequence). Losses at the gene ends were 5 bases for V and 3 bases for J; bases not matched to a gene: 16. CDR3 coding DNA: TGTGCCAGTAGTTTAGCCAGCGGGGGGGCCGGAGTGGTCTACGAGCAGTACTTC. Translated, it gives CASSLASGGAGVVYEQYF.

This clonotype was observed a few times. The CDR3 nucleotides read TGTGCCAGCTTAGGGTACAATGAGCAGTTCTTC. Translation gives CASLGYNEQFF. The V gene is TRBV7-9, the J gene TRBJ2-1; D gene uncertain. Trimming removed 8 bases from V and 4 bases from J, with 6 bases in between. The germline gives CDR1 SEHNR, CDR2 FQNEAQ (reference sequence). This CDR3 has 11 amino acids.

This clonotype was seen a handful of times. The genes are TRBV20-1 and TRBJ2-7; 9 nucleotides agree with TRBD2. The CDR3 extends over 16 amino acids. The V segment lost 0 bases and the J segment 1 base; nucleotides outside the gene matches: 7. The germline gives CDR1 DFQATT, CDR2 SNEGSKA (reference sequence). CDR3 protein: CSARDGGGAPSYEQYF. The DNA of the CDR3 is TGCAGTGCTAGAGACGGCGGGGGGGCCCCATCCTACGAGCAGTACTTC.

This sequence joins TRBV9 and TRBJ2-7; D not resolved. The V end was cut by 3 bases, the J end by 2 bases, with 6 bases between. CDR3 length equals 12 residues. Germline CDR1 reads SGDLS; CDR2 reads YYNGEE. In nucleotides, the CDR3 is TGTGCCAGCAGCGGTAAAACCTACGAGCAGTACTTC. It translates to CASSGKTYEQYF.

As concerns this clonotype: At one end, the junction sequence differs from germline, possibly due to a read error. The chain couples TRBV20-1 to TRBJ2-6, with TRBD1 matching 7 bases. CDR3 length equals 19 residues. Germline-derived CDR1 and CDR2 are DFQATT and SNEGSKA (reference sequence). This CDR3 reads CSAKRVGDRAYSGATVLTF. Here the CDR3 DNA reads TGCAGTGCGAAGAGGGTGGGCGACAGGGCCTACTCTGGGGCCACCGTCCTGACTTTC.